One sample yielded the 17 T cell receptor beta chains listed below, sequenced in a study of blood T cell repertoires in COVID-19. The table came from immunoSEQ multiplex PCR; TCRdb's copy has only in-frame clones and leaves some out. The table lists some 150,000 clones, 70% to 90% of them singletons, with 7.5% to 8% in the top ten. Sequences were obtained from peripheral blood. These receptors were obtained from a man aged 35 to 55 who had recovered from COVID-19.

J is TRBJ2-3 and V is TRBV5-4, with 7 bases lining up with TRBD2. J lost 0 bases, V lost 6 bases, and 7 bases had no gene match. The germline V gene encodes CDR1 SGHNT and CDR2 YYREEE (reference sequence). There are 15 residues in the CDR3. The CDR3 DNA reads TGTGCCAGCATGGGGGGGGGACCGAGCACAGATACGCAGTATTTT. It codes for CASMGGGPSTDTQYF. The variable domain in full, with the rest retrieved from reference TRBV5-4 and TRBJ2-3, is ETGVTQSPTHLIKTRGQQVTLRCSSQSGHNTVSWYQQALGQGPQFIFQYYREEENGRGNFPPRFSGLQFPNYSSELNVNALELDDSALYLCASMGGGPSTDTQYFGPGTRLTVL.

The chain joins TRBV7-8 to TRBJ2-1; no clear D gene. With 4 bases removed from V and 4 bases from J, the gap between germline ends came to 14 bases. Germline CDR1 reads SGHVS; CDR2 reads FQNEAQ. This CDR3 is 15 amino acids long. The CDR3 is CASSSGAAKYNEQFF. For the CDR3, the DNA is TGTGCCAGCAGCTCGGGTGCGGCGAAATACAATGAGCAGTTCTTC.

The rearrangement links TRBV5-6 to TRBJ2-3; TRBD2 matches 7 bases. Germline CDR1 is SGHDT and CDR2 is YYEEEE. The CDR3 is made up of 17 amino acids. V lost 2 bases, J lost 0 bases, and 9 bases stayed unmatched. CDR3 in DNA: TGTGCCAGCAGCTTCCAGCTCAGCGGGGCAAGCACAGATACGCAGTATTTT. Protein sequence: CASSFQLSGASTDTQYF.

The rearrangement links TRBV30 to TRBJ2-2; 7 nucleotides align to TRBD1. Germline trimming cut 2 bases from V and 5 bases from J; bases unmatched to any gene: 8. This CDR3 spans 15 amino acids. Germline V gene lookup returns CDR1 GTSNPN and CDR2 SVGIG (reference sequence). Here the CDR3 reads CAWSLIQGLTGELFF. The CDR3 DNA sequence: TGTGCCTGGAGTCTGATACAGGGGTTGACCGGGGAGCTGTTTTTT.

The V call is TRBV4-2, the J call TRBJ1-3, with D unclear. This CDR3 region has 15 residues. V shed 0 bases and J shed 0 bases, with 6 bases lying between them. CDR1 LGHNA and CDR2 YNFKEQ come from the germline V gene. CDR3 sequence (DNA): TGTGCCAGCAGCCAAGAAAGGAGCTCTGGAAACACCATATATTTT. This sequence encodes CASSQERSSGNTIYF.

The chain recombines TRBV11-3 with TRBJ1-3; no firm D call. The V gene lost 1 base and the J gene lost 2 bases, with 6 bases spanning the gap. This CDR3 has 14 residues. From germline, CDR1 is SGHNT and CDR2 YENEEA. The CDR3 sequence is CASSLGQAGNTIYF. The CDR3 bases are TGTGCCAGCAGCTTAGGGCAGGCTGGAAACACCATATATTTT.

This clone has more than one count but fewer than ten. The rearrangement links TRBV6-5 to TRBJ1-5; D is ambiguous. With 6 bases removed from V and 4 bases from J, the gap between germline ends came to 13 bases. The CDR3 loop spans 14 amino acids. Germline V gives CDR1 MNHEY, CDR2 SVGAGI. CDR3 bases: TGTGCCAGCAGCAACGTCCAGATTAATCAGCCCCAGCATTTT. As protein: CASSNVQINQPQHF.

The V and J genes are TRBV20-1 and TRBJ2-7; TRBD1 aligns across 9 bases. Germline CDR1 reads DFQATT; CDR2 reads SNEGSKA (reference sequence). The junction had 6 bases not matched to a gene; V was cut back by 3 bases and J by 6 bases. The CDR3 runs 13 residues. CDR3 bases: TGCAGTGCTAGTTCCGGGACAGGGTTCGAGCAGTACTTC. Translation: CSASSGTGFEQYF.

This chain uses TRBV7-6 with TRBJ2-5; D is perhaps TRBD2 (5 bases). This CDR3 comprises 13 residues. Germline CDR1 and CDR2: SGHVS and FNYEAQ. The V and J ends lost 6 bases and 7 bases respectively, with 15 bases between them. The CDR3 reads CASSAAAAGTQYF. The CDR3 DNA follows: TGTGCCAGCAGTGCTGCGGCCGCGGGGACCCAGTACTTC.

This chain links TRBV7-2 with TRBJ2-7, with D maybe TRBD2 (6 bases). The CDR3 contains 15 residues. The germline V and J ends were trimmed by 1 base and 0 bases, with 10 bases remaining between them. Germline V gene sequence: CDR1 SGHTA, CDR2 FQGNSA. The DNA of the CDR3 is TGTGCCAGCAGCTTAGATCGGGGGTCCTCCTACGAGCAGTACTTC. This encodes CASSLDRGSSYEQYF.

The chain is built from TRBV6-4 and TRBJ1-1; D is possibly TRBD1 (5 bases). CDR1 MRHNA and CDR2 SNTAGT come from the germline V gene. V was clipped by 5 bases and J by 6 bases, with 13 bases between them. CDR3 length equals 13 residues. The CDR3 protein is CASSSGTRAEAFF. DNA of the CDR3: TGTGCCAGCAGTAGCGGGACCCGCGCTGAAGCTTTCTTT.

This clone was picked up a small number of times. V gene TRBV19 combines with J gene TRBJ2-1, with 8 bases identical to TRBD2. The CDR3 is made up of 15 amino acids. CDR1 and CDR2 (germline): LNHDA, SQIVND (reference sequence). V trimming: 4 bases; J trimming: 5 bases; junction bases outside the gene matches: 7. CDR3 coding DNA: TGTGCCAGTAGTAACCCGGGACTAGGAAACAATGAGCAGTTCTTC. Translated: CASSNPGLGNNEQFF.

The chain joins TRBV27 to TRBJ1-2; possibly TRBD1 for D (6 bases). The V gene lost 3 bases and the J gene lost 5 bases, with 7 bases spanning the gap. Germline V gene lookup returns CDR1 MNHEY and CDR2 SMNVEV (reference sequence). This CDR3 region has 12 residues. In DNA form, the CDR3 reads TGTGCCAGCAGTTTGAGGGGGTATGGCTACACCTTC. This encodes CASSLRGYGYTF.

V usage is TRBV18 and J usage is TRBJ1-2, with D perhaps TRBD1 (5 bases). CDR1 and CDR2 from the germline V gene are KGHSH and LQKENI. The V end lost 0 bases, the J end lost 2 bases, and 13 bases lay between the germline ends. The CDR3 contains 16 residues. The chain's CDR3 is CASSPPDSDLNYGYTF. In DNA form, the CDR3 reads TGTGCCAGCTCACCACCAGACAGCGACCTAAACTATGGCTACACCTTC.

The V and J genes are TRBV2 and TRBJ2-2, with no clear D. The V gene lost 7 bases and the J gene lost 4 bases, with 10 bases spanning the gap. Germline V CDR1 and CDR2: SNHLY, FYNNEI. The CDR3 has 13 residues. The CDR3 reads CASNGFGTGELFF. The CDR3 bases are TGTGCCAGCAACGGGTTTGGCACCGGGGAGCTGTTTTTT.

V usage is TRBV10-3 and J usage is TRBJ2-7, with D maybe TRBD2 (7 bases). CDR1 and CDR2 from the germline V gene are ENHRY and SYGVKD. The CDR3 has 13 amino acids. V dropped 5 bases and J dropped 7 bases, with 15 bases sitting between them. The CDR3: CAISSAGAKEQYF. The CDR3 DNA is TGTGCCATCAGTTCGGCGGGGGCTAAGGAGCAGTACTTC.

This chain joins TRBV5-4 and TRBJ2-7, with D maybe TRBD1 (5 bases). This CDR3 region has 15 residues. The V gene's germline CDR1 is SGHNT and CDR2 YYREEE (reference sequence). Trimming cost V 0 bases and J 3 bases, with 13 bases left between them. CDR3 in amino acids: CASSLGGRGIYEQYF. In nucleotides, the CDR3 is TGTGCCAGCAGCTTGGGGGGTAGGGGAATCTACGAGCAGTACTTC.